Listed here is a single TCR beta chain. The sample comes from a study of blood T cell repertoires in COVID-19. For the study at large: There were acute and convalescent COVID-19 samples, and they came from the United States, Italy and Spain.

This CDR3 contains 16 residues. J was trimmed by 8 bases and V by 5 bases; bases with no gene match: 14. Germline-derived CDR1 and CDR2 are MNHEY and SMNVEV (reference sequence). Per the study methods: Researchers report that nucleated cell counts were estimated from reference gene primer amplification. Profiling relied on immunoSEQ multiplex PCR, and the TCRdb table lists in-frame clones only, not all of them. Clone size and V and J calls were adopted from that table, with D and trimming inferred from the DNA. The data show around 170,000 clones, roughly 70% seen once. The gene calls are TRBV27 and TRBJ1-4; 7 nucleotides line up with TRBD1. This receptor was taken from an elderly woman with acute or convalescent COVID-19. Input material: peripheral blood. This CDR3 is CASSTRQGVLVEKLFF. DNA of the CDR3: TGTGCCAGCAGTACTCGACAGGGCGTTCTTGTAGAAAAACTGTTTTTT.